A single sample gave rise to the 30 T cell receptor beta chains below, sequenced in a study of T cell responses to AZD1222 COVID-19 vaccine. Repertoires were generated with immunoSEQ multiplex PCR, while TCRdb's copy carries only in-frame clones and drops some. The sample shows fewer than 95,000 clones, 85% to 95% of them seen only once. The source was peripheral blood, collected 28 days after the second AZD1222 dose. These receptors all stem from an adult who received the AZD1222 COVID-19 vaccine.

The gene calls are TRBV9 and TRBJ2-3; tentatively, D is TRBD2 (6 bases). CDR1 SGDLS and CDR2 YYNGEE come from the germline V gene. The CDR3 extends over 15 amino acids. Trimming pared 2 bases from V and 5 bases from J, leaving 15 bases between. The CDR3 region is CASSVLGGGIDTQYF. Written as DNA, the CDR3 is TGTGCCAGCAGCGTGTTGGGGGGAGGAATAGATACGCAGTATTTT.

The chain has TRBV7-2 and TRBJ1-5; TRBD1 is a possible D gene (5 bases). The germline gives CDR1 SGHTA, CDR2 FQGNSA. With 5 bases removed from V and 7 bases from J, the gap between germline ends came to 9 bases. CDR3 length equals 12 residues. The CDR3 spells CASSTSGQPQHF. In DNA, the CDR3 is TGTGCCAGCAGCACCTCAGGGCAGCCCCAGCATTTT.

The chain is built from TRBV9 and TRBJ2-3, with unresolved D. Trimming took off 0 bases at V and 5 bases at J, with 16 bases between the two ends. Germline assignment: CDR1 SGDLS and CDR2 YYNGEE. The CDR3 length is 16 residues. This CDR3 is CASSVAQSGVGDTQYF. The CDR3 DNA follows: TGTGCCAGCAGCGTAGCTCAGTCTGGGGTAGGAGATACGCAGTATTTT. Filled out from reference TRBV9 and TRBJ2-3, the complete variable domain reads DSGVTQTPKHLITATGQRVTLRCSPRSGDLSVYWYQQSLDQGLQFLIQYYNGEERAKGNILERFSAQQFPDLHSELNLSSLELGDSALYFCASSVAQSGVGDTQYFGPGTRLTVL.

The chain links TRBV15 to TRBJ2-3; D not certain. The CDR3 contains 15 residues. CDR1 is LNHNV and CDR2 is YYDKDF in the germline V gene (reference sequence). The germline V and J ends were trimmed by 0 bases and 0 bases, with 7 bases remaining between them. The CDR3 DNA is TGTGCCACCAGCAGAGATTACTCTAGCACAGATACGCAGTATTTT. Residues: CATSRDYSSTDTQYF.

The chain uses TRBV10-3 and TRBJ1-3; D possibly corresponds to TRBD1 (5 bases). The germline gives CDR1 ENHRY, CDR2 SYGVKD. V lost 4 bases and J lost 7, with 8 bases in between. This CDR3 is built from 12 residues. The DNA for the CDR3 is TGTGCCATCAGTGGACAGAGTAACACCATATATTTT. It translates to CAISGQSNTIYF.

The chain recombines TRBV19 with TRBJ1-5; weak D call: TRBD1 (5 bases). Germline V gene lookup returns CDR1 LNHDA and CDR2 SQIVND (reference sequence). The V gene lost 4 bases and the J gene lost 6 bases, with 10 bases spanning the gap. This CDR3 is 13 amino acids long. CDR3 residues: CASSRGGVQPQHF. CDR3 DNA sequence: TGTGCCAGTAGTAGGGGGGGGGTTCAGCCCCAGCATTTT.

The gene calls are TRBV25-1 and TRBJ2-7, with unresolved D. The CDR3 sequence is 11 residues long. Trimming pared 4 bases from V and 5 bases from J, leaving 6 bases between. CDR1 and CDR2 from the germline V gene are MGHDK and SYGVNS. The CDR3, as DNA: TGTGCCAGCAGTGGCCTCGACGAGCAGTACTTC. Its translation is CASSGLDEQYF.

The CDR3 region has the DNA TGTGCCAGCAGTGATGGCAACACCTACGAGCAGTACTTC. Its protein product is CASSDGNTYEQYF. This chain joins TRBV6-1 and TRBJ2-7; D unresolved. CDR1 and CDR2 (germline): MNHNS, SASEGT. V lost 3 bases and J lost 2, with 8 bases in between. The CDR3 runs 13 residues.

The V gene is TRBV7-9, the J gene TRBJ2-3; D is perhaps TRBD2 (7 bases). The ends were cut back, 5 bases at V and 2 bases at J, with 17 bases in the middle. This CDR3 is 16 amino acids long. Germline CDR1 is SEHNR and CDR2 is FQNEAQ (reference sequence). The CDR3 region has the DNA TGTGCCAGCAGCCCTAGGGGGGCGGGGGACACAGATACGCAGTATTTT. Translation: CASSPRGAGDTDTQYF.

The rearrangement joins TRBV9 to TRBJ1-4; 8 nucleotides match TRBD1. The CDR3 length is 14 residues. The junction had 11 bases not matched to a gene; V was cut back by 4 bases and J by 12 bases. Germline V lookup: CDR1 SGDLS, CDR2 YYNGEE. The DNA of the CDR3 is TGTGCCAGCAGCCCCAGGACAGGGAAGGGAGAACTGTTTTTT. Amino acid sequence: CASSPRTGKGELFF.

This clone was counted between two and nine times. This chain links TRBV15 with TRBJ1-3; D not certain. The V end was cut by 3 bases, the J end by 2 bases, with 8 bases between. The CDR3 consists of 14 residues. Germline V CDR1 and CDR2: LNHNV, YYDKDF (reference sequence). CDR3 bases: TGTGCCACCAGCAGTCGGGTAACTGGAAACACCATATATTTT. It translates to CATSSRVTGNTIYF.

The CDR3 DNA reads as TGCGCCAGCAGCGTCTACAGGGGATTCACAGATACGCAGTATTTT. This encodes CASSVYRGFTDTQYF. The chain links TRBV5-1 to TRBJ2-3, with 7 bases that match TRBD1. Germline CDR1 reads SGHRS; CDR2 reads YFSETQ. The CDR3 contains 15 residues. J gave up 2 bases and V 4 bases, and 7 bases lay outside the gene matches.

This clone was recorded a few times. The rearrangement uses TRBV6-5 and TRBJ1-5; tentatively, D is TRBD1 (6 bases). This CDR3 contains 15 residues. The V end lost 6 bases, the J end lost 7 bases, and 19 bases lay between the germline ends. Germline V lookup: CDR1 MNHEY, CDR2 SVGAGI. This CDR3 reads CASSPRGAGGQPQHF. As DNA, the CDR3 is TGTGCCAGCAGCCCCCGAGGGGCCGGGGGCCAGCCCCAGCATTTT.

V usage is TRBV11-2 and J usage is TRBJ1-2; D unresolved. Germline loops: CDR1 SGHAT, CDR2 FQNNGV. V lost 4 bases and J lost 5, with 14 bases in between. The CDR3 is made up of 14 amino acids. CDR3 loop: CASSWPGRLYGYTF. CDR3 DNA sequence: TGTGCCAGCAGCTGGCCCGGCAGGTTGTATGGCTACACCTTC.

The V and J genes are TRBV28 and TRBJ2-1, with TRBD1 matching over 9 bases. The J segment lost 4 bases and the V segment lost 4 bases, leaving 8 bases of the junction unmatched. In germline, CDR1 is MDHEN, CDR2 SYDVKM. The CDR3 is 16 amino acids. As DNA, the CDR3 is TGTGCCAGCAGTTACAGGGGGCGCGGGGAATACAATGAGCAGTTCTTC. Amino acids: CASSYRGRGEYNEQFF.

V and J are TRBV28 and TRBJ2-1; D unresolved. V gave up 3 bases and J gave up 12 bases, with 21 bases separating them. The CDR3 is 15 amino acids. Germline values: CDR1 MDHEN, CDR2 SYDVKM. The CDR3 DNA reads TGTGCCAGCAGTTTTCGCGCGCCGGACGGCTTAGGGCAGTTCTTC. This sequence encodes CASSFRAPDGLGQFF.

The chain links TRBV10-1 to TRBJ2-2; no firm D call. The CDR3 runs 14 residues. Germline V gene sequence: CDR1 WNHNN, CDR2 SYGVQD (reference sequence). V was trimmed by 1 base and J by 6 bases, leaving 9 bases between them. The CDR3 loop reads CASSEFASAGELFF. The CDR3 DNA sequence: TGCGCCAGCAGTGAGTTCGCCAGCGCCGGGGAGCTGTTTTTT.

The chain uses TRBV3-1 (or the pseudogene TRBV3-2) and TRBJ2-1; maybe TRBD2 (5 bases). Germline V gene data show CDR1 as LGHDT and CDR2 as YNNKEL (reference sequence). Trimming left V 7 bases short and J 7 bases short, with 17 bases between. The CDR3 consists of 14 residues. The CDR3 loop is CASTRDSRGNEQFF. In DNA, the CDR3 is TGTGCCAGCACCCGTGACTCCCGGGGTAATGAGCAGTTCTTC.

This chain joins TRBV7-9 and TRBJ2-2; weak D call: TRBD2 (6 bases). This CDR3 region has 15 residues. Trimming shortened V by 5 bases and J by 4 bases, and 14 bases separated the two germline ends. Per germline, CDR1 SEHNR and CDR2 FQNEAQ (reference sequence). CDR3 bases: TGTGCCAGCAGCCCCCACGGACTATCCACCGGGGAGCTGTTTTTT. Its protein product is CASSPHGLSTGELFF. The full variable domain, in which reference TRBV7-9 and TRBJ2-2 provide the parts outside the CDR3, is DTGVSQNPRHKITKRGQNVTFRCDPISEHNRLYWYRQTLGQGPEFLTYFQNEAQLEKSRLLSDRFSAERPKGSFSTLEIQRTEQGDSAMYLCASSPHGLSTGELFFGEGSRLTVL.

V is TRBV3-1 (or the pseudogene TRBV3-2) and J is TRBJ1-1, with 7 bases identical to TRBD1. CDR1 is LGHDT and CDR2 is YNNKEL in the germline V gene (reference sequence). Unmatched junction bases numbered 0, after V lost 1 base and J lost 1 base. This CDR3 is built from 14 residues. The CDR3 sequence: CASSQGTGNTEAFF. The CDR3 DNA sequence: TGTGCCAGCAGCCAAGGGACAGGGAACACTGAAGCTTTCTTT.

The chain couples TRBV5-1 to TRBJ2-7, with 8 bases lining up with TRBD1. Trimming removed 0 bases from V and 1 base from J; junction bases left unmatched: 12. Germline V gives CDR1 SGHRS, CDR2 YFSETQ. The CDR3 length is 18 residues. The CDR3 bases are TGCGCCAGCAGCTTGGCTCGGACAGGGACTCCCCGATCCTACGAGCAGTACTTC. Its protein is CASSLARTGTPRSYEQYF. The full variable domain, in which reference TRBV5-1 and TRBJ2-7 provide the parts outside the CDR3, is KAGVTQTPRYLIKTRGQQVTLSCSPISGHRSVSWYQQTPGQGLQFLFEYFSETQRNKGNFPGRFSGRQFSNSRSEMNVSTLELGDSALYLCASSLARTGTPRSYEQYFGPGTRLTVT.

In nucleotides, the CDR3 is TGTGCCAGCAGCCGGGGTAGGAGCTCCTACAATGAGCAGTTCTTC. It yields the protein CASSRGRSSYNEQFF. V is TRBV11-3 and J is TRBJ2-1; maybe TRBD2 (5 bases). Germline values: CDR1 SGHNT, CDR2 YENEEA. The V gene lost 5 bases and the J gene lost 0 bases, with 11 bases spanning the gap. This CDR3 has 15 amino acids.

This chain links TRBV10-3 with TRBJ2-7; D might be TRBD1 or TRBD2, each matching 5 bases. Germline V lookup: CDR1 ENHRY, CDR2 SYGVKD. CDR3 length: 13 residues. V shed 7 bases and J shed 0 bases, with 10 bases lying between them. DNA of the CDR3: TGTGCCATCAATCCAGGGAGCTCCTACGAGCAGTACTTC. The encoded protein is CAINPGSSYEQYF.

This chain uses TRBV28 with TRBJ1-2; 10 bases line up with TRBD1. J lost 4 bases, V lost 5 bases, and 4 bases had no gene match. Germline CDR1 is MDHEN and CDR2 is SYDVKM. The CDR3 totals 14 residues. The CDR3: CASSRDRGLYGYTF. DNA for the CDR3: TGTGCCAGCAGTAGGGACAGGGGTCTCTATGGCTACACCTTC.

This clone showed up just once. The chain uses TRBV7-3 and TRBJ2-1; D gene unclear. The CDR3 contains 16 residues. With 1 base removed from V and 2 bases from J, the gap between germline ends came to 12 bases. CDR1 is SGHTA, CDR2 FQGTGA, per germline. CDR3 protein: CASSLKPSGAYNEQFF. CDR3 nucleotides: TGTGCCAGCAGCTTAAAACCATCTGGGGCCTACAATGAGCAGTTCTTC. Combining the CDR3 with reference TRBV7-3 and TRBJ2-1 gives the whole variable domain GAGVSQTPSNKVTEKGKYVELRCDPISGHTALYWYRQSLGQGPEFLIYFQGTGAADDSGLPNDRFFAVRPEGSVSTLKIQRTERGDSAVYLCASSLKPSGAYNEQFFGPGTRLTVL.

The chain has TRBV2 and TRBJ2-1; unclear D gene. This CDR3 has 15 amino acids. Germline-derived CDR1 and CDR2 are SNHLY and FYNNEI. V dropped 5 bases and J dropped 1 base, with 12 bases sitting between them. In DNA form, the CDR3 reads TGTGCCAGCAGTCCTCAAACAGTTTCCTACAATGAGCAGTTCTTC. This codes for CASSPQTVSYNEQFF.

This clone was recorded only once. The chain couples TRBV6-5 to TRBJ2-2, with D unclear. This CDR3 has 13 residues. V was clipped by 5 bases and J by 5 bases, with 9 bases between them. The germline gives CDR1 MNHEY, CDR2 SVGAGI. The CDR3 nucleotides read TGTGCCAGCAGTACTCGGCTTACCGGGGAGCTGTTTTTT. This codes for CASSTRLTGELFF.

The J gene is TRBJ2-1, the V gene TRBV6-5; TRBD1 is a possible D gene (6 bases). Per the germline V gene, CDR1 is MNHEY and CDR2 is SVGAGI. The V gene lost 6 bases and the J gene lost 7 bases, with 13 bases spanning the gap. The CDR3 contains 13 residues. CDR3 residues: CASRSGTRNEQFF. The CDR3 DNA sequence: TGTGCCAGCAGATCCGGGACACGGAATGAGCAGTTCTTC.

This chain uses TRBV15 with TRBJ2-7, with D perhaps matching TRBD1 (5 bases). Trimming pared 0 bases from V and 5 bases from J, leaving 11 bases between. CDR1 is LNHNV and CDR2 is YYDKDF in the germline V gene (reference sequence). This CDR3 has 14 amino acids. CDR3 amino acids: CATSRDQGQHEQYF. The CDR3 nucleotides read TGTGCCACCAGCAGAGATCAGGGTCAACACGAGCAGTACTTC.

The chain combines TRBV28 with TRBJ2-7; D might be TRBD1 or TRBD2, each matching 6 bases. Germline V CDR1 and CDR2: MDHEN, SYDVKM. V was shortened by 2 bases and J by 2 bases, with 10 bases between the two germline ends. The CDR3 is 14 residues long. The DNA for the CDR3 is TGTGCCAGCAGTTTACCGGGGGCCCCCTACGAGCAGTACTTC. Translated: CASSLPGAPYEQYF.